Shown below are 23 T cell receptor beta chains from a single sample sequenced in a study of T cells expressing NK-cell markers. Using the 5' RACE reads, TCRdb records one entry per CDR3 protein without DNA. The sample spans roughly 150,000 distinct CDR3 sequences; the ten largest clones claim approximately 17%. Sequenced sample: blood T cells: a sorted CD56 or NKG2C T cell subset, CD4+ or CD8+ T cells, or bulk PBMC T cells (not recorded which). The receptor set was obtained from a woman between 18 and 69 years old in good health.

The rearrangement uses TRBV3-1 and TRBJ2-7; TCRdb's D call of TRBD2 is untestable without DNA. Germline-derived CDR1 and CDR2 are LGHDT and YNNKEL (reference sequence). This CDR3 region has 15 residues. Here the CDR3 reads CASSQVGLAGPEQYF.

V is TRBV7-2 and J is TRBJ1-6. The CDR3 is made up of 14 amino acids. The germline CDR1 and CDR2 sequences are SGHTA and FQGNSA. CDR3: CASRSDGDNSPLHF.

CDR3 loop: CASSNSDGRSYEQYF. The genes are TRBV12-3 or TRBV12-4 and TRBJ2-7. The CDR3 is made up of 15 amino acids.

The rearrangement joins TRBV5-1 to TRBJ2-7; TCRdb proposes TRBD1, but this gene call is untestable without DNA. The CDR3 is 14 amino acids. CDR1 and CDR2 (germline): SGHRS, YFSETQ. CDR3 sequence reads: CASSLTGSIEGQYF.

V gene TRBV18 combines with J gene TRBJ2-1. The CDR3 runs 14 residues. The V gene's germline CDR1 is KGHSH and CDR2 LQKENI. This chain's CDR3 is CASSFDGRYNEQFF.

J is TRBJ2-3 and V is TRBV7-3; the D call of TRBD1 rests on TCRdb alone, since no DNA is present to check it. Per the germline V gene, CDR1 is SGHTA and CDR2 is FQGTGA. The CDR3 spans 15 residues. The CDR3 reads CASSTRTGGTDTQYF.

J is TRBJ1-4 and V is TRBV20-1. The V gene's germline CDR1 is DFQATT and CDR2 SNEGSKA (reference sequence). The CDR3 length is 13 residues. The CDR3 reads CSARSSIDEKLFF.

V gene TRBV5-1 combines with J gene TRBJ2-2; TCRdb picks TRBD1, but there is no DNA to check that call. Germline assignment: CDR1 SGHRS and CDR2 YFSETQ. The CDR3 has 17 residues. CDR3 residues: CASSLGPRLADTGELFF.

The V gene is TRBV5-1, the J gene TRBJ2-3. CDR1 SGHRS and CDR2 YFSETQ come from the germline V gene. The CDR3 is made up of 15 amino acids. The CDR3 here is CASSLVRGGTDTQYF.

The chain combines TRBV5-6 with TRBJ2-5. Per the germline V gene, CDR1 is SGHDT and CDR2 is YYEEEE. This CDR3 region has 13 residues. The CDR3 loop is CASRDIGEETQYF.

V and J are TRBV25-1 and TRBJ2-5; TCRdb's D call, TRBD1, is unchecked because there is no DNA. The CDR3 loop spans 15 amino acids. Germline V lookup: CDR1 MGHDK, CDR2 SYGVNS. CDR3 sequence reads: CASSESRVGQETQYF. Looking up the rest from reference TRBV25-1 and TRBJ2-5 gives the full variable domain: EADIYQTPRYLVIGTGKKITLECSQTMGHDKMYWYQQDPGMELHLIHYSYGVNSTEKGDLSSESTVSRIRTEHFPLTLESARPSHTSQYLCASSESRVGQETQYFGPGTRLLVL.

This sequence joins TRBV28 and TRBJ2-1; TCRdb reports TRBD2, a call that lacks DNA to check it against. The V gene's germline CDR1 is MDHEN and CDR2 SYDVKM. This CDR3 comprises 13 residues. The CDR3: CASSLYPVGEQFF.

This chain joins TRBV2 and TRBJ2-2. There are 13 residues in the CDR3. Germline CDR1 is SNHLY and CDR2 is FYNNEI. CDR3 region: CASSPMTSGELFF.

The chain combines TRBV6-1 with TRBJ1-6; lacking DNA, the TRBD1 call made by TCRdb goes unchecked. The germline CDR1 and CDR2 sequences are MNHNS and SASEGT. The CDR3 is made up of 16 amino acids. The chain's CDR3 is CASSGEQGRSSSPLHF.

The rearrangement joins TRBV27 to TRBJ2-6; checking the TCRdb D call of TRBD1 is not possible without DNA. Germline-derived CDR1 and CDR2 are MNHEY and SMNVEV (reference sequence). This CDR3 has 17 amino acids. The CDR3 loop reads CASSRTGGNSGANVLTF.

The CDR3: CASQSRANTEAFF. V gene TRBV28 combines with J gene TRBJ1-1. Per germline, CDR1 MDHEN and CDR2 SYDVKM. CDR3 length: 13 residues.

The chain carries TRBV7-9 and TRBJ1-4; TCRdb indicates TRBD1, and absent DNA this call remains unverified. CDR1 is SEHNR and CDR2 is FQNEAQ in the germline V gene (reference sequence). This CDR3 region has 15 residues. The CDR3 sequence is CASSLRTGTNEKLFF.

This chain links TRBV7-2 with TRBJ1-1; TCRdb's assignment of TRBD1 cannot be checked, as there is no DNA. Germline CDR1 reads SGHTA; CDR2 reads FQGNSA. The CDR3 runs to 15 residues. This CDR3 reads CASSLVGVGGTEAFF.

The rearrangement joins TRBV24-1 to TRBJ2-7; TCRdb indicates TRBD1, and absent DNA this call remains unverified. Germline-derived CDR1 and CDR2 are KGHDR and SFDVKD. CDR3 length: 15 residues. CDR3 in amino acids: CATSDRDRFGGEQYF.

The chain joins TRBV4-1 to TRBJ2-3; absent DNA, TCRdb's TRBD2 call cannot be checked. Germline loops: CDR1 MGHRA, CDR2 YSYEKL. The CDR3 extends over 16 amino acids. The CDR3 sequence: CASSRYSGSGGDTQYF.

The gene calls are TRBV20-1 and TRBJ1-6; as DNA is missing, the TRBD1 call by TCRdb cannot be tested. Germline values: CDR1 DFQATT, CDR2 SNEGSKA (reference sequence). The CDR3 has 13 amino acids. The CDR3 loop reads CSAGRQGNSPLHF.

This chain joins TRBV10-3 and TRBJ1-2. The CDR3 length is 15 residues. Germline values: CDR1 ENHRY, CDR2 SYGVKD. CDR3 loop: CAISESVFVNYGYTF.

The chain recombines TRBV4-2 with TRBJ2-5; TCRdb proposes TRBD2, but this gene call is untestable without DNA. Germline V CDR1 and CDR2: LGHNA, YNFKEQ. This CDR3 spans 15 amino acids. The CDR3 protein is CASSQGRESMQTQYF.